The next 27 T cell receptor beta chains were all read from a single sample in a study of STAT5B mutations in CD4+ large granular lymphocyte leukemia. Produced via immunoSEQ multiplex PCR; TCRdb's table is partial and in-frame only. The data show 8,000 to 8,500 clones, roughly three quarters seen once. Input material: PBMCs. The receptors shown here come from a woman aged 55 to 70 with CD4+ T-cell large granular lymphocyte leukemia.

This clone showed up just a few times. The rearrangement joins TRBV5-6 to TRBJ1-2; D might be TRBD1 (5 bases). Trimming took off 2 bases at V and 0 bases at J, with 8 bases between the two ends. Germline V gene data show CDR1 as SGHDT and CDR2 as YYEEEE. The CDR3 spans 14 residues. CDR3 sequence: CASSFREANYGYTF. The CDR3 bases are TGTGCCAGCAGCTTCAGGGAAGCTAACTATGGCTACACCTTC.

The CDR3 sequence: CASSLGGRDSYEQYF. For the CDR3, the DNA is TGTGCCAGCAGCCTCGGGGGACGGGACAGCTACGAGCAGTACTTC. The chain has TRBV9 and TRBJ2-7; tentative D call: TRBD1 (7 bases). There are 15 residues in the CDR3. The germline V gene has CDR1 SGDLS and CDR2 YYNGEE. Trimming cost V 4 bases and J 3 bases, with 17 bases left between them.

V is TRBV5-6 and J is TRBJ1-1; 7 bases align to TRBD1. CDR1 and CDR2 (germline): SGHDT, YYEEEE. The CDR3 is 16 amino acids. The ends lost 4 bases at V and 1 base at J; junction bases unmatched: 10. For the CDR3, the DNA is TGTGCCAGCAGCGTTGGAAGGGGGCGGACGAACACTGAAGCTTTCTTT. This gives the protein CASSVGRGRTNTEAFF.

The rearrangement joins TRBV28 to TRBJ2-7; D possibly matches TRBD1 or TRBD2 (5 bases each). Trimming shortened V by 5 bases and J by 3 bases, and 17 bases separated the two germline ends. Germline V gene data show CDR1 as MDHEN and CDR2 as SYDVKM. This CDR3 is built from 15 residues. CDR3 coding DNA: TGTGCCAGCAGTCTCTCGGTCGAGAGGGGCTACGAGCAGTACTTC. Translated, it gives CASSLSVERGYEQYF.

The V call is TRBV7-2, the J call TRBJ1-1; 7 bases are shared with TRBD1. CDR3 size: 16 residues. CDR1 and CDR2 from the germline V gene are SGHTA and FQGNSA. V was clipped by 1 base and J by 0 bases; unmatched bases: 5. Here the CDR3 reads CASSLGTGDMNTEAFF. The CDR3 DNA reads as TGTGCCAGCAGCTTAGGCACAGGGGACATGAACACTGAAGCTTTCTTT.

The rearrangement uses TRBV9 and TRBJ1-3; the match to TRBD1 covers 7 bases. This CDR3 has 15 residues. Unmatched junction bases numbered 5, after V lost 3 bases and J lost 2 bases. The germline V gene encodes CDR1 SGDLS and CDR2 YYNGEE. CDR3 sequence (DNA): TGTGCCAGCAGCGCCGTCGGGACAGCTGGAAACACCATATATTTT. Translating gives CASSAVGTAGNTIYF.

Only a few counts were recorded for this clone. The rearrangement joins TRBV5-1 to TRBJ2-7; no definite D call. CDR1 is SGHRS, CDR2 YFSETQ, per germline. This CDR3 is 15 amino acids long. Trimming took off 3 bases at V and 0 bases at J, with 13 bases between the two ends. The chain's CDR3 is CASSSGLISSYEQYF. The DNA for the CDR3 is TGCGCCAGCAGCTCGGGCCTTATAAGCTCCTACGAGCAGTACTTC.

J is TRBJ1-2 and V is TRBV19; D unresolved. Trimming cost V 5 bases and J 4 bases, with 8 bases left between them. The CDR3 runs 12 residues. Germline CDR1 reads LNHDA; CDR2 reads SQIVND (reference sequence). The chain's CDR3 is CASSPRVYGYTF. The CDR3 DNA sequence: TGTGCCAGTAGTCCTCGGGTCTATGGCTACACCTTC.

V usage is TRBV13 and J usage is TRBJ2-7, with 8 bases fitting TRBD2. Trimming took 2 bases from V and 2 from J; bases not matched to a gene: 2. Germline loops: CDR1 PRHDT, CDR2 FYEKMQ (reference sequence). The CDR3 runs 14 residues. The CDR3 region has the DNA TGTGCCAGCAGCTTACTAGCGGGCCCCTACGAGCAGTACTTC. It yields the protein CASSLLAGPYEQYF.

This clone was seen just once. This chain links TRBV2 with TRBJ2-3, with 7 bases matching TRBD1. V trimming: 5 bases; J trimming: 0 bases; junction bases outside the gene matches: 8. The V gene's germline CDR1 is SNHLY and CDR2 FYNNEI. The CDR3 covers 16 residues. CDR3 sequence: CASSSQTGSSTDTQYF. The CDR3 DNA reads as TGTGCCAGCAGTTCCCAGACAGGGAGTAGCACAGATACGCAGTATTTT.

The rearrangement links TRBV7-2 to TRBJ1-2; D might be TRBD1 (6 bases). V lost 0 bases to trimming and J lost 8 bases, with 10 bases between them. The CDR3 extends over 13 amino acids. CDR1 is SGHTA, CDR2 FQGNSA, per germline. CDR3 sequence: CASSLASGVGYTF. In DNA form, the CDR3 reads TGTGCCAGCAGCTTAGCGTCAGGGGTAGGCTACACCTTC.

The V and J genes are TRBV12-5 and TRBJ1-2; 8 bases line up with TRBD1. The CDR3 contains 15 residues. Germline V CDR1 and CDR2: LGHNT, FRNRAP. The V gene end was trimmed by 7 bases and the J gene end by 4 bases; junction bases not matched to a gene: 11. CDR3 sequence reads: CASAPFGQGTYGYTF. The CDR3 DNA sequence: TGTGCTAGTGCCCCGTTCGGACAGGGTACCTATGGCTACACCTTC.

V gene TRBV27 combines with J gene TRBJ1-2; perhaps TRBD1 as D (6 bases). This CDR3 is 14 amino acids long. Trimming pared 2 bases from V and 4 bases from J, leaving 11 bases between. Per germline, CDR1 MNHEY and CDR2 SMNVEV (reference sequence). This CDR3 is CASSLRGDSYGYTF. CDR3 DNA sequence: TGTGCCAGCAGTTTAAGGGGGGATAGCTATGGCTACACCTTC.

This clone occurred once. DNA of the CDR3: TGTGCCAGCTCGCTCGACATTTCCTACGAGCAGTACTTC. Translation gives CASSLDISYEQYF. This chain uses TRBV18 with TRBJ2-7; D remains ambiguous. CDR1 is KGHSH, CDR2 LQKENI, per germline. Trimming left V 6 bases short and J 1 base short, with 10 bases between. The CDR3 is 13 amino acids.

This chain joins TRBV5-4 and TRBJ2-7; TRBD1 might be the D (6 bases). CDR1 and CDR2 from the germline V gene are SGHNT and YYREEE (reference sequence). The CDR3 has 14 residues. V lost 1 base to trimming and J lost 2 bases, with 10 bases between them. The CDR3 loop is CASSLWDTPYEQYF. In nucleotides, the CDR3 is TGTGCCAGCAGCTTGTGGGACACTCCCTACGAGCAGTACTTC.

The chain has TRBV20-1 and TRBJ2-1; the D is unclear. Germline values: CDR1 DFQATT, CDR2 SNEGSKA (reference sequence). The CDR3 consists of 10 residues. Trimming removed 6 bases from V and 7 bases from J, with 7 bases in between. The CDR3 DNA reads as TGCAGTGCAGGAAGAAATGAGCAGTTCTTC. It translates to CSAGRNEQFF.

The chain couples TRBV29-1 to TRBJ1-1; 7 bases fit TRBD1. Germline V CDR1 and CDR2: SQVTM, ANQGSEA. The CDR3 totals 12 residues. Germline trimming cut 4 bases from V and 2 bases from J; bases unmatched to any gene: 1. CDR3 DNA sequence: TGCAGCGTTGGGACAGGAAACACTGAAGCTTTCTTT. Translated: CSVGTGNTEAFF.

The rearrangement links TRBV4-1 to TRBJ2-5; no clear D gene. Deletions cut 3 bases from V and 7 bases from J, with 6 bases between. CDR1 and CDR2 from the germline V gene are MGHRA and YSYEKL. This CDR3 comprises 11 residues. CDR3 region: CASSQHRTQYF. The CDR3 nucleotides are TGCGCCAGCAGCCAGCATAGGACCCAGTACTTC.

The CDR3 loop reads CASSLGMRAQETQYF. The DNA of the CDR3 is TGTGCCAGCAGTTTAGGGATGCGGGCCCAAGAGACCCAGTACTTC. The gene calls are TRBV27 and TRBJ2-5; D possibly corresponds to TRBD2 (5 bases). V was cut by 2 bases and J by 1 base, with 11 bases left in between. Germline assignment: CDR1 MNHEY and CDR2 SMNVEV (reference sequence). The CDR3 covers 15 residues.

This clone has only a few counts. V and J are TRBV7-9 and TRBJ1-1; no clear D gene. V lost 4 bases and J 6 bases, leaving 6 bases between the germline ends. The CDR3 length is 11 residues. Germline V gene sequence: CDR1 SEHNR, CDR2 FQNEAQ (reference sequence). The CDR3 reads CASSYGPEAFF. CDR3 sequence (DNA): TGTGCCAGCAGCTACGGTCCTGAAGCTTTCTTT.

The chain has TRBV9 and TRBJ1-1; tentative D call: TRBD1 (5 bases). This CDR3 spans 17 amino acids. V shed 4 bases and J shed 0 bases, with 19 bases lying between them. The germline CDR1 and CDR2 sequences are SGDLS and YYNGEE. The CDR3 spells CASSPRAPGGMNTEAFF. CDR3 bases: TGTGCCAGCAGCCCGCGGGCGCCCGGGGGAATGAACACTGAAGCTTTCTTT.

The CDR3 loop is CAISLAPSLSYEQYF. The CDR3, as DNA: TGTGCCATCTCGCTGGCCCCTTCCCTCTCCTACGAGCAGTACTTC. V usage is TRBV10-3 and J usage is TRBJ2-7; no clear D gene. Germline CDR1 is ENHRY and CDR2 is SYGVKD. The V end was cut by 8 bases, the J end by 0 bases, with 17 bases between. The CDR3 length is 15 residues.

This clone has just one count. The gene calls are TRBV7-7 and TRBJ2-2, with 9 bases lining up with TRBD1. The ends lost 5 bases at V and 7 bases at J; junction bases unmatched: 2. The CDR3 has 13 amino acids. Germline loops: CDR1 SSHAT, CDR2 FNYEAQ (reference sequence). The CDR3 loop reads CASSGQGIGELFF. CDR3 DNA sequence: TGTGCCAGCAGCGGACAGGGGATCGGGGAGCTGTTTTTT.

J is TRBJ2-3 and V is TRBV7-2; D gene ambiguous. The germline gives CDR1 SGHTA, CDR2 FQGNSA. Trimming took off 1 base at V and 6 bases at J, with 17 bases between the two ends. The length of the CDR3 is 16 residues. The CDR3 DNA reads as TGTGCCAGCAGCTTAGTACCTGGCACGACTGCGGATACGCAGTATTTT. This codes for CASSLVPGTTADTQYF. Combining the CDR3 with reference TRBV7-2 and TRBJ2-3 gives the whole variable domain GAGVSQSPSNKVTEKGKDVELRCDPISGHTALYWYRQSLGQGLEFLIYFQGNSAPDKSGLPSDRFSAERTGGSVSTLTIQRTQQEDSAVYLCASSLVPGTTADTQYFGPGTRLTVL.

The genes are TRBV10-3 and TRBJ2-7; 8 bases align to TRBD2. CDR1 and CDR2 (germline): ENHRY, SYGVKD. Losses at the gene ends were 11 bases for V and 5 bases for J; bases not matched to a gene: 8. The CDR3 has 12 residues. The CDR3 DNA follows: TGTGCCTCCGGGGGGGGGCGGGACGAGCAGTACTTC. Translation: CASGGGRDEQYF.

The rearrangement links TRBV7-2 to TRBJ1-1; D not certain. This CDR3 has 11 residues. The germline V gene has CDR1 SGHTA and CDR2 FQGNSA. V was shortened by 3 bases and J by 6 bases, with 5 bases between the two germline ends. The DNA of the CDR3 is TGTGCCAGCAGCTTCGAATCTGAAGCTTTCTTT. Amino acid sequence: CASSFESEAFF.

V gene TRBV7-2 combines with J gene TRBJ1-5; D may be TRBD1 (5 bases). V shed 3 bases and J shed 9 bases, with 12 bases lying between them. CDR1 and CDR2 from the germline V gene are SGHTA and FQGNSA. CDR3 length equals 13 residues. The CDR3 region has the DNA TGTGCCAGCAGCTTGGGACGCCAGCTGCCCCAGCATTTT. It translates to CASSLGRQLPQHF.